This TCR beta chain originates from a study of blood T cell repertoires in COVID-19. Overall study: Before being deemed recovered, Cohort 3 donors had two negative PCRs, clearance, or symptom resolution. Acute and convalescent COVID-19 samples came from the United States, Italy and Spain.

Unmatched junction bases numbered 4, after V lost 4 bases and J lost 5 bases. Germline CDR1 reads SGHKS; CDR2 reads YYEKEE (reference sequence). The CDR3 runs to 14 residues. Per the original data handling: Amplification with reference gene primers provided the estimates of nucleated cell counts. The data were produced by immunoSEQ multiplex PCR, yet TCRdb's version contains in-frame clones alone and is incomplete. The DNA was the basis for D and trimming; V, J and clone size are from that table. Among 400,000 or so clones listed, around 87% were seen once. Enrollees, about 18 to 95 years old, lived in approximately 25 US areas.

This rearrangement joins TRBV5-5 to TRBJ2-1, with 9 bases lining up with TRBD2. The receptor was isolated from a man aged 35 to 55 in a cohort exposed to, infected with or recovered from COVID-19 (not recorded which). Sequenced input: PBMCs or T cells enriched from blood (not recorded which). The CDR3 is CASSEGLANNEQFF. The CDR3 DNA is TGTGCCAGCAGCGAAGGACTAGCGAACAATGAGCAGTTCTTC.